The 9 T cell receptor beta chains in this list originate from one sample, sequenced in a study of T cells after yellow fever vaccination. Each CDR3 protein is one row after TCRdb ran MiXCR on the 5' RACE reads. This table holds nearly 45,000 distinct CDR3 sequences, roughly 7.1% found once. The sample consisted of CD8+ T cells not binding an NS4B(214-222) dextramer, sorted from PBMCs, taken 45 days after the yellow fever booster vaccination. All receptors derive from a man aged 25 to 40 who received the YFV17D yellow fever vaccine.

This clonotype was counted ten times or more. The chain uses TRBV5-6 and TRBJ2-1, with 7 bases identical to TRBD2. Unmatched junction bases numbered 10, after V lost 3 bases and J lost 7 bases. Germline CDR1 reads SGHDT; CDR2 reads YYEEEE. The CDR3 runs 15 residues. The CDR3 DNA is TGTGCCAGCAGCTCTAGCGGTGCCTTCTGGAATGAGCAGTTCTTC. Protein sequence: CASSSSGAFWNEQFF.

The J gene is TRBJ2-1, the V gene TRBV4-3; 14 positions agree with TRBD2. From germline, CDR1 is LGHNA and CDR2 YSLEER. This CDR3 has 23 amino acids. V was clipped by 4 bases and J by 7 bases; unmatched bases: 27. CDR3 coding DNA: TGCGCCAGCAGCCCGCAGCGGGACAGACCGGGACTAGCGGGAGATTTCGGGTGGAATGAGCAGTTCTTC. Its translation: CASSPQRDRPGLAGDFGWNEQFF.

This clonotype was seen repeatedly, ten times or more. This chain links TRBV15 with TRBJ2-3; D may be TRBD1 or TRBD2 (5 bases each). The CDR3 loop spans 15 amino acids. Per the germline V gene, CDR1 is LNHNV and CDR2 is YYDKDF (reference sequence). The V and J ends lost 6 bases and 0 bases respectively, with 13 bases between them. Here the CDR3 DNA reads TGTGCCACCAGTAACCGGGACGGAAGCACAGATACGCAGTATTTT. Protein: CATSNRDGSTDTQYF.

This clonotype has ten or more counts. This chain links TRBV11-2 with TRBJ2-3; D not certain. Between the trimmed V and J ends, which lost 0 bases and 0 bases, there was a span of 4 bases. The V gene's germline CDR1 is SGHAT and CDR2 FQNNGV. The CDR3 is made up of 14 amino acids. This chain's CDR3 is CASSLDLSTDTQYF. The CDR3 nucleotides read TGTGCCAGCAGCTTAGATCTAAGCACAGATACGCAGTATTTT. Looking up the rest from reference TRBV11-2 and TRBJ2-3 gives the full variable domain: EAGVAQSPRYKIIEKRQSVAFWCNPISGHATLYWYQQILGQGPKLLIQFQNNGVVDDSQLPKDRFSAERLKGVDSTLKIQPAKLEDSAVYLCASSLDLSTDTQYFGPGTRLTVL.

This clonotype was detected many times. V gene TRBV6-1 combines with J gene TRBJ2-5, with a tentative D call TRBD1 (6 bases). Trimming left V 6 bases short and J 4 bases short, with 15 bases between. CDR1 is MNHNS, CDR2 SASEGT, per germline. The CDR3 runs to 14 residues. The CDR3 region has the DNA TGTGCCAGCAGCGATCCAGGGGCTGGAGAGACCCAGTACTTC. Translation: CASSDPGAGETQYF.

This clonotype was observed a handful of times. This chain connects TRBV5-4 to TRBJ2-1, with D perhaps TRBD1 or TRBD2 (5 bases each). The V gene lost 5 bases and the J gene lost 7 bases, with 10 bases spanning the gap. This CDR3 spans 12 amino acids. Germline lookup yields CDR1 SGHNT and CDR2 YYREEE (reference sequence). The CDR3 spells CASRIGTNEQFF. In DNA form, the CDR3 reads TGTGCCAGCAGAATAGGGACGAATGAGCAGTTCTTC.

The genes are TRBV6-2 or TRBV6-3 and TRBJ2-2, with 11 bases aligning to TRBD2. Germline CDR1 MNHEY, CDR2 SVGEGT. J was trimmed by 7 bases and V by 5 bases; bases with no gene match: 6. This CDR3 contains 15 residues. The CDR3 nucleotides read TGTGCCAGCAGTCCTCTAGCGGGAGGTGGCGGGGAGCTGTTTTTT. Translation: CASSPLAGGGGELFF.

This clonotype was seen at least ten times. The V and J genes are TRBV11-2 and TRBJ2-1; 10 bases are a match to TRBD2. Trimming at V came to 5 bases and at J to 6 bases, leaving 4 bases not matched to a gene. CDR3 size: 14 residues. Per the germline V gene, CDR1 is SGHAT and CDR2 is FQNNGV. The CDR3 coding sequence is TGTGCCAGCAGCAACCGACTAGCGGGCAATGAGCAGTTCTTC. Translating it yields CASSNRLAGNEQFF.

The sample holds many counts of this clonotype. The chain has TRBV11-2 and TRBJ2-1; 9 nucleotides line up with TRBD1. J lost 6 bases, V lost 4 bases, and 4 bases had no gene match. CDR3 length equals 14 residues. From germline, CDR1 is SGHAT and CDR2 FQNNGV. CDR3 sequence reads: CASSYGTGSNEQFF. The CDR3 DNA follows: TGTGCCAGCAGCTATGGGACAGGGTCCAATGAGCAGTTCTTC.